Sequencing of this TCR beta chain was carried out in a study of CD8 T cells in ankylosing spondylitis. Study-wide results and caveats: In reactive arthritis synovial fluid and blood, some motif variants had been reported before. Seemingly characteristic of ankylosing spondylitis blood was a TCR beta motif consisting of several highly homologous variants.

This clonotype was seen more than once but under ten times. Its target is not known. Making the TCR beta libraries involved quantitative 5'-RACE with molecular barcodes. TCRdb re-analysed the 5' RACE reads in MiXCR, keeping a single row per CDR3 protein. The sample shows approximately 440,000 distinct CDR3 sequences, about a sixth of them seen only once. The sequence derives from a male donor with ankylosing spondylitis. Specimen: blood, either unsorted or a sorted T cell fraction (not recorded which).

The CDR3 DNA follows: TGTGCCAGCAGGGGGAACAATGAGCAGTTCTTC. Amino acids: CASRGNNEQFF. The genes are TRBV2 and TRBJ2-1; D gene ambiguous. The CDR3 sequence is 11 residues long. The V and J ends lost 6 bases and 5 bases respectively, with 5 bases between them. The V gene's germline CDR1 is SNHLY and CDR2 FYNNEI.